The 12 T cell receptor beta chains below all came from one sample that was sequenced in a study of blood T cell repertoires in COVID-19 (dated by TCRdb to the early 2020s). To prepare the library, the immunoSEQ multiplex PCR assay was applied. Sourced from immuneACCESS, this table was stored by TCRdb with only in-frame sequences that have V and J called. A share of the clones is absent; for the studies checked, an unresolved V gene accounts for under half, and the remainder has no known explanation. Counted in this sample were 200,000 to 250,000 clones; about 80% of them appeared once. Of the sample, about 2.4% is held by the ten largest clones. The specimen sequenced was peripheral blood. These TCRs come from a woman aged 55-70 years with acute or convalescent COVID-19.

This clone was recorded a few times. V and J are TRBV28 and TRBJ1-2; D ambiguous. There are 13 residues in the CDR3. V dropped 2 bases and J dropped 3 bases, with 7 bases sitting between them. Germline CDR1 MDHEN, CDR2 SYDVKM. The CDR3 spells CASSLLQDYGYTF. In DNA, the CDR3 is TGTGCCAGCAGTTTACTTCAGGACTATGGCTACACCTTC.

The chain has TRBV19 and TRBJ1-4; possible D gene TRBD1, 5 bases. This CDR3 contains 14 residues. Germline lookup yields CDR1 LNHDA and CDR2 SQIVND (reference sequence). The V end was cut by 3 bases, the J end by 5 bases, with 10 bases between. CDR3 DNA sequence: TGTGCCAGTAGTATTGACAGATCGAATGAAAAACTGTTTTTT. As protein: CASSIDRSNEKLFF. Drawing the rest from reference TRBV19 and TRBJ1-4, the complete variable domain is DGGITQSPKYLFRKEGQNVTLSCEQNLNHDAMYWYRQDPGQGLRLIYYSQIVNDFQKGDIAEGYSVSREKKESFPLTVTSAQKNPTAFYLCASSIDRSNEKLFFGSGTQLSVL.

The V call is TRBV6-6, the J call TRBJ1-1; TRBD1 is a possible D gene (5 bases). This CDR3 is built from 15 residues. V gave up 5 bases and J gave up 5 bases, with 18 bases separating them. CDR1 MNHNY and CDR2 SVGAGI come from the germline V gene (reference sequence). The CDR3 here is CASSTEDSETTEAFF. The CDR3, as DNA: TGTGCCAGCAGTACGGAAGACAGTGAAACAACTGAAGCTTTCTTT.

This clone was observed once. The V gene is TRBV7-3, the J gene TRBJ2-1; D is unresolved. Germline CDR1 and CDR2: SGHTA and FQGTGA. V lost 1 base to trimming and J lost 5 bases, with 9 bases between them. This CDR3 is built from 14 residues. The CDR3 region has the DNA TGTGCCAGCAGCTTAAAGGCAGGAAACAATGAGCAGTTCTTC. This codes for CASSLKAGNNEQFF.

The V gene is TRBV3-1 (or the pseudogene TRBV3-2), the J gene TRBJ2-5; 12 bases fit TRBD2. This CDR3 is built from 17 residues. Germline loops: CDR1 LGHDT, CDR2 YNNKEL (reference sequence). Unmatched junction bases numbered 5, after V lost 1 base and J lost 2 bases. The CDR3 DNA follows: TGTGCCAGCAGCCAAGGGCTAGCGGGGGGGCGGCAAGAGACCCAGTACTTC. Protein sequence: CASSQGLAGGRQETQYF.

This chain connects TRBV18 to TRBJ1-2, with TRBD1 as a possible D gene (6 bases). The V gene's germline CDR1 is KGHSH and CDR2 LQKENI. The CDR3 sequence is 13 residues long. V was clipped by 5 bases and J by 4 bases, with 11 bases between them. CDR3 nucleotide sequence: TGTGCCAGCTCAGCGGGGGGCGGCTATGGCTACACCTTC. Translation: CASSAGGGYGYTF.

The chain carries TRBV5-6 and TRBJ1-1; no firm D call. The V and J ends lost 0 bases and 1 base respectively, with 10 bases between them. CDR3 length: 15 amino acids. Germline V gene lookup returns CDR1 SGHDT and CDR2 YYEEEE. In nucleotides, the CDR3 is TGTGCCAGCAGCTTGGAAGAGTTTAAGAACACTGAAGCTTTCTTT. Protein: CASSLEEFKNTEAFF.

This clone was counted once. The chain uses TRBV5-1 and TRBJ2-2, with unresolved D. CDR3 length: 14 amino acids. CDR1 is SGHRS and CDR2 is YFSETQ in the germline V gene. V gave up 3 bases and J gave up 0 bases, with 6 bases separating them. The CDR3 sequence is CASSSDSNTGELFF. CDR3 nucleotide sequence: TGCGCCAGCAGCTCCGACTCGAACACCGGGGAGCTGTTTTTT.

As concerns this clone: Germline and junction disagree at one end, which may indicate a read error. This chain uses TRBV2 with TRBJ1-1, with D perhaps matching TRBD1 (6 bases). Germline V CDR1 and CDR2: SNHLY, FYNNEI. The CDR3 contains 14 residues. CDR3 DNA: TGTGCCAGCAGTGCCCCGGGGGGCCCCGCTGAGGCTTTCTTT. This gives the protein CASSAPGGPAEAFF.

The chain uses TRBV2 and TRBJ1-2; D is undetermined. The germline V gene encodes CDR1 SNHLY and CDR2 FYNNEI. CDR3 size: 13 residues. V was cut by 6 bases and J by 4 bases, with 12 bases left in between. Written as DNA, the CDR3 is TGTGCCAGCAGCCCAAGAGAATCCTATGGCTACACCTTC. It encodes CASSPRESYGYTF.

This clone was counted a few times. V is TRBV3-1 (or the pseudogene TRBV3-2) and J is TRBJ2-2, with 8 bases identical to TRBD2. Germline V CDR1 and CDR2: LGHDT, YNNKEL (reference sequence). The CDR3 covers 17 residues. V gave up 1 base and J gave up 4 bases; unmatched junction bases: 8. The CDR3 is CASSQVGAGDSTGELFF. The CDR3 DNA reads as TGTGCCAGCAGCCAAGTGGGAGCGGGGGACTCCACCGGGGAGCTGTTTTTT.

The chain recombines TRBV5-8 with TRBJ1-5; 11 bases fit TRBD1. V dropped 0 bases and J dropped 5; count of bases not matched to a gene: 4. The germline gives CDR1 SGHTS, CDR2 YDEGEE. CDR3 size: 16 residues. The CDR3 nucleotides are TGTGCCAGCAGCTTGGTCGGGACAGGGGGTTATCAGCCCCAGCATTTT. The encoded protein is CASSLVGTGGYQPQHF.